The source of this T cell receptor (beta chain) is a study of lymphopenia after photon versus proton radiotherapy (dated by TCRdb to 2018 to 2020). Study-level background: The study compared the immunological effects of photon versus proton radiation therapy in patients with gastrointestinal tumors who developed high-grade lymphopenia. A cohort of about 20 patients with gastrointestinal tumors who received either photon or proton therapy and subsequently developed lymphopenia was included. The study was designed to characterize how the impact on the immune system differs between the two radiation modalities. General study outcomes and caveats: The authors looked at the survival association only in patients who died, and they framed better survival with proton therapy as a possibility rather than a demonstrated result. Across the cohort, among patients who died, a greater drop in TCR diversity after the nadir was inversely correlated with overall survival time. After the lymphocyte count nadir, photon-treated repertoires showed oligoclonal expansion, especially of CD8+ Temra cells, which drove the drop in diversity. Relative stability during treatment was observed in proton-treated patients, whereas loss of naive T cells and TCR diversity and gain of effector/memory populations were observed in photon-treated patients.

The library was made by the immunoSEQ multiplex PCR assay. Alongside multiparametric flow cytometry, deep sequencing of rearranged TCR beta loci was used to profile the T cell repertoires. This immuneACCESS table, as held by TCRdb, lists in-frame sequences with V and J called but not all clones. Of the missing ones, under half trace to an unresolved V gene in checked studies; the others have no known cause. Counted in this sample were more than 15,000 clones; approximately 84% of them appeared once. Together, the top ten hold 2.9% of the sample. Including the terminal cysteine and phenylalanine, the CDR3 comprises 15 residues. Only CDR3 DNA remains: 45 bases, in frame from the first base. CDR1 and CDR2, per the germline V gene, are KGHSH and LQKENI. V ends up 3 bases short and J 1 base short, with an unmatched junction base count of 5. As concerns this clone: Its recognized antigen is unknown. Nothing much larger sits one base from this clone, and base qualities are not available.

The sequencing here drew on peripheral blood, taken from a patient treated with photon-based radiotherapy. The TCR comes from a woman aged 45 to 65 with pancreatic cancer. This receptor chain uses TRBV18 and TRBJ1-1; the central 7 bases match TRBD1. DNA sequence: TGTGCCAGCTCACCGCAGGCAGGGGGGAACACTGAAGCTTTCTTT. Protein translation: CASSPQAGGNTEAFF.